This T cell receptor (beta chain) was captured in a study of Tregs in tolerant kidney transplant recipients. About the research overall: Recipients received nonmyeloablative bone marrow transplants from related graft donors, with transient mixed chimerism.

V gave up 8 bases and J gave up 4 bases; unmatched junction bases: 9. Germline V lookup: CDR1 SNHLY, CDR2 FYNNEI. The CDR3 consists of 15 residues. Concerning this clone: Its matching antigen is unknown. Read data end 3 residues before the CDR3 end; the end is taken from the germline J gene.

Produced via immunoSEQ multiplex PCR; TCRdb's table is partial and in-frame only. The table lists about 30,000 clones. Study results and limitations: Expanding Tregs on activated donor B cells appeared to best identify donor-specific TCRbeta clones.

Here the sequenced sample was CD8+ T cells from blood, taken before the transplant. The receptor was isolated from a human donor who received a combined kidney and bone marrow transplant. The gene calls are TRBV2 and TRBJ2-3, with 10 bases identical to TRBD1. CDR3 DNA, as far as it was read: TGTGCCAGCGGACCGGGACAGGGGCCAGCAGATACG. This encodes CASGPGQGPADT. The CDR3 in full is CASGPGQGPADTQYF.